Listed here are 15 T cell receptor beta chains from one sample, sequenced in a study of CD8 T cells in ankylosing spondylitis listed by TCRdb under 2017. Receptor libraries were prepared by 5' RACE. Sequenced on an Illumina HiSeq 2500. TCRdb trimmed the raw reads at Q25, called clones with MiXCR and kept productive beta chains. Each record represents a unique CDR3 protein, reported with the most common genes and DNA among its rows. The sample table shows tens of thousands of distinct CDR3 sequences, and 3% to 4.5% are seen once. The ten largest account for 4% of the sample. Sequencing input: blood, either unsorted or a sorted T cell fraction (not recorded which). All receptors derive from a female donor with ankylosing spondylitis or in good health (not recorded which).

This clonotype was recorded many times. The chain uses TRBV9 and TRBJ1-1; 7 bases are a match to TRBD1. V shed 0 bases, J shed 5 bases, and the junction held 10 bases outside the gene matches. This CDR3 has 16 amino acids. Germline CDR1 and CDR2: SGDLS and YYNGEE. This CDR3 reads CASSVVPQGGQTEAFF. The CDR3 DNA follows: TGTGCCAGCAGCGTAGTCCCCCAGGGGGGGCAAACTGAAGCTTTCTTT.

This clonotype occurred many times. V and J are TRBV9 and TRBJ2-7; 7 nucleotides agree with TRBD2. The V segment lost 5 bases and the J segment 4 bases; nucleotides outside the gene matches: 9. The germline gives CDR1 SGDLS, CDR2 YYNGEE. This CDR3 has 14 residues. CDR3 DNA sequence: TGTGCCAGCAGTCCCCGGAGTAGCGGGTACGAGCAGTACTTC. Translating gives CASSPRSSGYEQYF.

In this sample, this clonotype turned up many times. The chain is built from TRBV9 and TRBJ1-2, with TRBD1 matching over 8 bases. CDR3 length: 15 residues. The ends lost 0 bases at V and 3 bases at J; junction bases unmatched: 4. In germline, CDR1 is SGDLS, CDR2 YYNGEE. CDR3 in amino acids: CASSVDTDRDYGYTF. The DNA of the CDR3 is TGTGCCAGCAGCGTAGATACGGACAGGGACTATGGCTACACCTTC.

In its sample, this clonotype was seen many times. The chain uses TRBV9 and TRBJ2-3; 7 nucleotides match TRBD2. Germline CDR1 reads SGDLS; CDR2 reads YYNGEE. The CDR3 extends over 18 amino acids. Trimming at V came to 0 bases and at J to 6 bases, leaving 16 bases not matched to a gene. Here the CDR3 DNA reads TGTGCCAGCAGCGTAGTTGGGAGGAGCGGGGAGAATATTGATACGCAGTATTTT. Its protein product is CASSVVGRSGENIDTQYF.

This clonotype was seen at least ten times. This chain joins TRBV9 and TRBJ2-3; D is unresolved. The CDR3 is made up of 11 amino acids. Germline CDR1 is SGDLS and CDR2 is YYNGEE. V lost 4 bases to trimming and J lost 5 bases, with 5 bases between them. CDR3 nucleotides: TGTGCCAGCAGCCCTCAAGATACGCAGTATTTT. It codes for CASSPQDTQYF.

This clonotype was counted many times. This chain joins TRBV9 and TRBJ1-2; D possibly corresponds to TRBD1 (5 bases). The CDR3 is 15 residues long. V shed 3 bases and J shed 1 base, with 13 bases lying between them. Germline V gene sequence: CDR1 SGDLS, CDR2 YYNGEE. The CDR3 bases are TGTGCCAGCAGCGAAGGCGGGGGGGTTAACTATGGCTACACCTTC. It is translated as CASSEGGGVNYGYTF.

This clonotype has ten or more counts. The chain joins TRBV9 to TRBJ2-7; D may be TRBD1 or TRBD2 (5 bases each). The germline V and J ends were trimmed by 1 base and 5 bases, with 16 bases remaining between them. Germline CDR1 reads SGDLS; CDR2 reads YYNGEE. This CDR3 comprises 15 residues. For the CDR3, the DNA is TGTGCCAGCAGCGTAAGGGGTATGAGGGACGACGAGCAGTACTTC. Translated: CASSVRGMRDDEQYF. Based on the CDR3 plus reference TRBV9 and TRBJ2-7, the full variable domain is DSGVTQTPKHLITATGQRVTLRCSPRSGDLSVYWYQQSLDQGLQFLIQYYNGEERAKGNILERFSAQQFPDLHSELNLSSLELGDSALYFCASSVRGMRDDEQYFGPGTRLTVT.

This clonotype was detected ten times or more. This chain links TRBV9 with TRBJ1-2, with 7 positions matching TRBD1. This CDR3 comprises 13 residues. With V trimmed by 4 bases and J by 6 bases, 6 bases remained unmatched. Germline V CDR1 and CDR2: SGDLS, YYNGEE. The CDR3 bases are TGTGCCAGCAGCCTGGACAGGCTAGATGGCTACACCTTC. This encodes CASSLDRLDGYTF.

This clonotype rates as medium-sized (0.01 to 0.1%). The chain links TRBV9 to TRBJ1-1; 7 positions agree with TRBD1. J was trimmed by 1 base and V by 3 bases; bases with no gene match: 6. Germline V gene data show CDR1 as SGDLS and CDR2 as YYNGEE. This CDR3 is built from 15 residues. CDR3 region: CASSAEQGTNTEAFF. The DNA of the CDR3 is TGTGCCAGCAGCGCGGAACAGGGGACGAACACTGAAGCTTTCTTT.

This clonotype was counted ten times or more. The gene calls are TRBV9 and TRBJ1-5; D gene uncertain. This CDR3 region has 13 residues. V lost 3 bases, J lost 5 bases, and 9 bases lay in between. The germline V gene has CDR1 SGDLS and CDR2 YYNGEE. CDR3 sequence reads: CASSADGYQPQHF. CDR3 DNA sequence: TGTGCCAGCAGCGCAGATGGATATCAGCCCCAGCATTTT. The variable domain in full, completed from reference TRBV9 and TRBJ1-5, reads DSGVTQTPKHLITATGQRVTLRCSPRSGDLSVYWYQQSLDQGLQFLIQYYNGEERAKGNILERFSAQQFPDLHSELNLSSLELGDSALYFCASSADGYQPQHFGDGTRLSIL.

The rearrangement joins TRBV9 to TRBJ1-3; 11 nucleotides align to TRBD1. Germline CDR1 reads SGDLS; CDR2 reads YYNGEE. V shed 0 bases and J 2 bases; nucleotides not matched to a gene: 4. This CDR3 spans 17 amino acids. The CDR3 loop is CASSVGGQGATGNTIYF. The CDR3 DNA reads TGTGCCAGCAGCGTAGGAGGACAGGGGGCGACTGGAAACACCATATATTTT.

This clonotype was seen a handful of times. V and J are TRBV9 and TRBJ2-1, with D maybe TRBD1 (5 bases). Trimming removed 5 bases from V and 9 bases from J, with 9 bases in between. The CDR3 covers 11 residues. Germline CDR1 and CDR2: SGDLS and YYNGEE. The CDR3 sequence is CASSQRGEQFF. CDR3 coding DNA: TGTGCCAGCAGTCAAAGGGGTGAGCAGTTCTTC. Full variable domain (missing parts from reference TRBV9 and TRBJ2-1): DSGVTQTPKHLITATGQRVTLRCSPRSGDLSVYWYQQSLDQGLQFLIQYYNGEERAKGNILERFSAQQFPDLHSELNLSSLELGDSALYFCASSQRGEQFFGPGTRLTVL.

There are many counts of this clonotype. The chain recombines TRBV9 with TRBJ1-2; D remains unclear. V was cut by 3 bases and J by 0 bases, with 12 bases left in between. From germline, CDR1 is SGDLS and CDR2 YYNGEE. The CDR3 sequence is 15 residues long. CDR3 sequence (DNA): TGTGCCAGCAGCGCGAGTGGTGGGACTAACTATGGCTACACCTTC. It is translated as CASSASGGTNYGYTF.

The sample holds many counts of this clonotype. The V gene is TRBV9, the J gene TRBJ1-2; TRBD1 aligns across 10 bases. In germline, CDR1 is SGDLS, CDR2 YYNGEE. This CDR3 region has 14 residues. The trim removed 4 bases at V and 12 bases at J, leaving 12 bases unmatched. CDR3 loop: CASSPMGQGNGDTF. CDR3 DNA sequence: TGTGCCAGCAGCCCGATGGGACAGGGGAATGGTGACACCTTC.

This clonotype has a handful of counts. The rearrangement uses TRBV9 and TRBJ2-1; D gene unclear. This CDR3 spans 14 amino acids. V lost 0 bases and J lost 3, with 7 bases in between. CDR1 and CDR2 from the germline V gene are SGDLS and YYNGEE. The CDR3 reads CASSVAWGYNEQFF. CDR3 bases: TGTGCCAGCAGCGTAGCTTGGGGCTACAATGAGCAGTTCTTC.